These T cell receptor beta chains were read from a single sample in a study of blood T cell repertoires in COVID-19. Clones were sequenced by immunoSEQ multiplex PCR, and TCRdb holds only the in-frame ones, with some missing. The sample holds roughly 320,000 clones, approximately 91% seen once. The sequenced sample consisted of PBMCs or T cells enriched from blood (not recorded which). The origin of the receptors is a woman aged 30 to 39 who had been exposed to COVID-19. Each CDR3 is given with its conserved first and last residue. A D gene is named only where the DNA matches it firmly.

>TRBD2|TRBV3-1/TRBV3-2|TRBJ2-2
CASSRGGARTGELFF
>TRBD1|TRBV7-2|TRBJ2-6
CASSRRRGQEGSGANVLTF
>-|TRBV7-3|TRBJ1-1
CASSPGARNTEAFF
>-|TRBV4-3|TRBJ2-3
CASSQGLATDTQYF
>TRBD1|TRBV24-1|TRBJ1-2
CATSDPGQRGYTF
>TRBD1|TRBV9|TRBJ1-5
CASSGGQGGYQPQHF
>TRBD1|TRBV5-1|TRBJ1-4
CASSQQGANEKLFF
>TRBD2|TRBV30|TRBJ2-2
CAWDWRGDFTGELFF
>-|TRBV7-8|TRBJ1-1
CASSSSGRAFF
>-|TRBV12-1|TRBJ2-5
CASSLASPETQYF
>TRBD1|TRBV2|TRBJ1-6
CASSGDRNNSPLHF
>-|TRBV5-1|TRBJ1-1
CASKGGVGTEAFF
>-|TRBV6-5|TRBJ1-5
CASTLGVGGDQPQHF
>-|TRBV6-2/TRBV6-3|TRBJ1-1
CASSYFGGGTEAFF
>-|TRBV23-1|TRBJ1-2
CASSSRSTGYGYTF
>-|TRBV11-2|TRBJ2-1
CASSSWAGISYNEQFF
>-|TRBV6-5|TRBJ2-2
CASSYSGRGNTGELFF
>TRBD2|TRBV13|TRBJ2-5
CASSFGLAGEQETQYF
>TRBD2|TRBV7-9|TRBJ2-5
CASSIGLAGAYSYQETQYF
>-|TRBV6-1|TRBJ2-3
CASSEAGASTDTQYF
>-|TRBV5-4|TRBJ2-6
CASSSFVSGANVLTF
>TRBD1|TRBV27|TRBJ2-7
CASRLRDRPTYEQYF
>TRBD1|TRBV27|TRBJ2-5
CASSYRGLGETQYF
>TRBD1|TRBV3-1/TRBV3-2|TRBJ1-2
CASSRHPGGYGYTF
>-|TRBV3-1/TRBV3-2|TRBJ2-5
CASSQVGRRSETQYF
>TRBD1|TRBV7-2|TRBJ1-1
CASSRDSLNTEAFF
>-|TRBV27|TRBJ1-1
CASSLSIGGTEAFF
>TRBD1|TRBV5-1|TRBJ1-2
CASSGFSGQGFKGNYGYTF
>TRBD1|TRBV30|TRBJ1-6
CAWIKGARTYNSPLHF
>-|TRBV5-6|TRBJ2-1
CASSLVAGEQFF
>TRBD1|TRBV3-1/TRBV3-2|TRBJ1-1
CASRRQGGTEAFF
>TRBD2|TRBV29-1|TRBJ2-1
CSVESHGGRAYNEQFF
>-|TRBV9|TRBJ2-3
CASSVLPYTDTQYF
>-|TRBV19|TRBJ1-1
CASSISLEGRDTEAFF
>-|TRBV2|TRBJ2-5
CATSGFQETQYF
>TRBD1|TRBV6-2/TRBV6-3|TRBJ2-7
CASSSRTGSTLVNEQYF
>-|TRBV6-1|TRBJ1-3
CASSELDSRAGNTIYF
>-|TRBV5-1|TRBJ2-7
CASSLVPQSGYEQYF
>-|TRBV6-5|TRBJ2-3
CASSYPGTDTQYF
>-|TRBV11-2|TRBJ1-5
CASSLDLVGDSNQPQHF
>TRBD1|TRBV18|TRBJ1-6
CASSSGTARDSPLHF
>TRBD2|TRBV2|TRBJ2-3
CASRRLAGTDTQYF
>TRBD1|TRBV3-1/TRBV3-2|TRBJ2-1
CASSQPPPGQPPNTAYNEQFF
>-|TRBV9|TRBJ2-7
CASSVGPDYEQYF
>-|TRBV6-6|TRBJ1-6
CASSYSSQGGYSPLHF
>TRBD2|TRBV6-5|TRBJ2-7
CASSPRPSGGYEQYF
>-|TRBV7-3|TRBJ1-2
CASSPGPLGYGYTF
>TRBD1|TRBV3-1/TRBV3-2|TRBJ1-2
CASSQDRDRDVYGYTF